The 13 T cell receptor beta chains below all came from one sample that was sequenced in a study of cytomegalovirus exposure and HLA in healthy donors. In the PCR, 60 Vbeta and 13 Jbeta primers were used. Some clones are missing from TCRdb's copy, which holds only in-frame ones; the method was immunoSEQ multiplex PCR. The sample holds around 64,000 clones, 85% to 90% seen once. Sample: PBMCs. Receptors originate from a woman aged 25 to 39 in good health and CMV-seropositive.

Written as DNA, the CDR3 is TGTGCCAGCAGCTCGGGGGGCTCTGGGGCCAACGTCCTGACTTTC. This gives the protein CASSSGGSGANVLTF. The chain uses TRBV5-4 and TRBJ2-6, with 7 bases matching TRBD2. Germline lookup yields CDR1 SGHNT and CDR2 YYREEE (reference sequence). The trim removed 3 bases at V and 0 bases at J, leaving 0 bases unmatched. The CDR3 has 15 residues. Full variable domain (remainder filled in from reference TRBV5-4 and TRBJ2-6): ETGVTQSPTHLIKTRGQQVTLRCSSQSGHNTVSWYQQALGQGPQFIFQYYREEENGRGNFPPRFSGLQFPNYSSELNVNALELDDSALYLCASSSGGSGANVLTFGAGSRLTVL.

V and J are TRBV7-6 and TRBJ2-7; D might be TRBD1 (6 bases). There are 16 residues in the CDR3. Trimming took off 2 bases at V and 3 bases at J, with 17 bases between the two ends. Looked up from germline, CDR1 is SGHVS and CDR2 is FNYEAQ. The chain's CDR3 is CASSLLPTGNGYEQYF. In DNA, the CDR3 is TGTGCCAGCAGCTTACTGCCCACAGGGAACGGCTACGAGCAGTACTTC.

J is TRBJ2-7 and V is TRBV4-1, with TRBD1 matching 8 bases. Germline trimming cut 3 bases from V and 3 bases from J; bases unmatched to any gene: 7. The length of the CDR3 is 15 residues. Germline lookup yields CDR1 MGHRA and CDR2 YSYEKL. The CDR3 region has the DNA TGCGCCAGCAGCCAGGGACAGGCATTCATCTACGAGCAGTACTTC. This gives the protein CASSQGQAFIYEQYF.

The V call is TRBV25-1, the J call TRBJ2-1; 9 bases are shared with TRBD2. The J segment lost 4 bases and the V segment lost 3 bases, leaving 4 bases of the junction unmatched. The CDR3 runs 15 residues. Germline-derived CDR1 and CDR2 are MGHDK and SYGVNS. The CDR3, as DNA: TGTGCCAGCAGTGAGAATAGCGGGAGTTACAATGAGCAGTTCTTC. Residues: CASSENSGSYNEQFF.

This chain joins TRBV13 and TRBJ1-2; 8 nucleotides match TRBD1. CDR1 and CDR2 (germline): PRHDT, FYEKMQ (reference sequence). The V segment lost 3 bases and the J segment 6 bases; nucleotides outside the gene matches: 3. CDR3 length: 13 amino acids. CDR3 coding DNA: TGTGCCAGCAGCTTCGGACAGGGCGATGGCTACACCTTC. It translates to CASSFGQGDGYTF.

CDR3 in amino acids: CASSLGTGAIYGYTF. The CDR3 region has the DNA TGTGCCAGCAGCTTGGGGACAGGGGCGATCTATGGCTACACCTTC. The gene calls are TRBV5-8 and TRBJ1-2, with 9 bases lining up with TRBD1. Per germline, CDR1 SGHTS and CDR2 YDEGEE. The CDR3 runs 15 residues. Germline trimming cut 0 bases from V and 4 bases from J; bases unmatched to any gene: 4.

This chain joins TRBV5-1 and TRBJ1-3, with no clear D. The CDR3 is made up of 14 amino acids. V was cut by 0 bases and J by 3 bases, with 7 bases left in between. Germline loops: CDR1 SGHRS, CDR2 YFSETQ. This chain's CDR3 is CASSLAPDGNTIYF. The CDR3 DNA follows: TGCGCCAGCAGCTTGGCTCCAGATGGAAACACCATATATTTT.

The chain is built from TRBV2 and TRBJ2-5; 7 positions agree with TRBD2. The CDR3 covers 13 residues. The germline CDR1 and CDR2 sequences are SNHLY and FYNNEI. V shed 7 bases, J shed 5 bases, and the junction held 7 bases outside the gene matches. CDR3 DNA sequence: TGTGCCAGCAACGTAGCGGGCGGGGAGACCCAGTACTTC. Translating it yields CASNVAGGETQYF.

The chain couples TRBV11-2 to TRBJ2-5; 8 positions match TRBD1. The junction had 7 bases not matched to a gene; V was cut back by 5 bases and J by 5 bases. The CDR3 runs 14 residues. Per germline, CDR1 SGHAT and CDR2 FQNNGV. This chain's CDR3 is CASSHNQGAETQYF. The DNA for the CDR3 is TGTGCCAGCAGCCACAACCAGGGGGCTGAGACCCAGTACTTC.

The gene calls are TRBV7-3 and TRBJ2-1, with D possibly being TRBD1 (6 bases). Trimming removed 5 bases at V and 5 bases at J, with 19 bases between. The CDR3 loop spans 16 amino acids. In germline, CDR1 is SGHTA, CDR2 FQGTGA. DNA of the CDR3: TGTGCCAGCAGCCCCTTTTTGGGGGCGGTCGACAATGAGCAGTTCTTC. Protein: CASSPFLGAVDNEQFF.

The chain is built from TRBV18 and TRBJ1-5; 7 bases match TRBD1. The V and J ends lost 5 bases and 5 bases, in that order; junction bases with no gene match: 6. The CDR3 length is 14 residues. Germline values: CDR1 KGHSH, CDR2 LQKENI. The CDR3 reads CASSVRQGDQPQHF. CDR3 sequence (DNA): TGTGCCAGCTCAGTGCGACAGGGTGATCAGCCCCAGCATTTT.

The chain couples TRBV6-5 to TRBJ1-5; D may be TRBD1 (5 bases). CDR3 length: 15 amino acids. V lost 6 bases and J 6 bases, leaving 18 bases between the germline ends. Per the germline V gene, CDR1 is MNHEY and CDR2 is SVGAGI. The CDR3 loop is CASSPRDSPRQPQHF. CDR3 sequence (DNA): TGTGCCAGCAGCCCTAGGGACTCCCCTCGTCAGCCCCAGCATTTT.

This chain uses TRBV19 with TRBJ1-2; 7 bases align to TRBD1. Germline assignment: CDR1 LNHDA and CDR2 SQIVND (reference sequence). The CDR3 totals 13 residues. V lost 5 bases to trimming and J lost 6 bases; unmatched junction nucleotides: 6. CDR3 nucleotides: TGTGCCAGTAGTTGGGGGACAGTAGATGGCTACACCTTC. This sequence encodes CASSWGTVDGYTF.